This record concerns one TCR beta chain sequence. In the authors' workflow: Amplification of reference gene primers was used by the study to estimate nucleated cell counts. TCRdb's table, derived via immunoSEQ multiplex PCR, lists solely in-frame clones and lacks some. That table furnishes V, J and clone size, whereas the DNA furnished D and trimming. The sample includes about 310,000 clones, 75% to 90% of them seen just once. Participants were aged about 18 to 100 years, lived in roughly 23 US areas, and enrolled virtually. The sample is drawn from a study of blood T cell repertoires in COVID-19. As for the study in general: The study drew acute and convalescent COVID-19 samples from the United States, Italy and Spain.

Germline V gives CDR1 LNHDA, CDR2 SQIVND (reference sequence). The CDR3 runs to 15 residues. Unmatched junction bases numbered 10, after V lost 5 bases and J lost 7 bases. This clonotype was obtained from a man aged 55-75 years who had recovered from COVID-19. The chain couples TRBV19 to TRBJ2-7; TRBD1 matches at 11 bases. Sequenced input: PBMCs or T cells enriched from blood (not recorded which). CDR3 sequence: CASSQRTGGKGEQYF. The CDR3 DNA reads TGTGCCAGTAGTCAACGGACAGGGGGCAAGGGAGAGCAGTACTTC.